The entry below describes one T cell receptor (beta chain). There are many counts of this clonotype. No cognate antigen has been identified for it. Per-nucleotide qualities are absent, and no much larger clonotype sits a single base away. The trim is 1 base for V and 6 bases for J, with a gap of 8 bases between the germline ends. The CDR3 spans 13 residues, from the cysteine through the phenylalanine. The only DNA kept is the CDR3, 39 bases in frame from the first base. CDR1 and CDR2 (KGHDR, SFDVKD) derive from the germline V gene. The time point label for this specimen denotes: newly diagnosed GD, antithyroid drugs for less than 3 months. For both TCR sequencing and RNA sequencing, RNA was extracted from PBMCs in TRIzol. Graves' disease was diagnosed according to American Thyroid Association guidelines. Patients for the study were recruited at an endocrinology department in Xi'an, China. Each patient gave roughly 10 milliliters of peripheral blood, collected in an EDTA anticoagulant tube. Ficoll Paque Plus density gradient separation was used to isolate PBMCs, and no additional T cell sorting was done. RNA quality was checked with an Agilent 2100 Bioanalyzer and agarose gel, and concentration with a NanoDrop 2000.

The sample originates from a study of regulatory T cells in long-lasting Graves disease (dated by TCRdb to the early 2020s). Regarding the research as a whole: Patients with newly diagnosed Graves' disease had been on antithyroid drugs for under 3 months. Peripheral blood TCR sequencing and RNA sequencing compared persistent Graves' disease patients with newly diagnosed Graves' disease patients. The study was registered as a clinical trial and conducted in China. A total of about 33 samples underwent TCR sequencing, from about 13 patients with persistent Graves' disease and 20 patients with newly diagnosed Graves' disease. Results and caveats for the whole study, not just this receptor: Compared with newly diagnosed patients, persistent Graves' disease patients had lower TCR Shannon entropy and fewer highly expanded clones, which suggests clonal expansion. Peripheral blood alone was examined, since thyroid tissue, which constituted the primary lesion, could not be accessed. Sequencing and analysis were restricted to the TCR beta chain. The small sample size was acknowledged by the authors as a limitation that may reduce accuracy. Preferential use of TRBV28, TRBJ1-2 and TRBJ2-5 was observed in persistent disease, whereas TRBV20-1 and TRBJ2-1 were favored in newly diagnosed disease. Patients with persistent disease shared more public clonotypes (about 2,700) than newly diagnosed patients did (966).

Preparation of the library involved multiplex PCR. The run used an Illumina HiSeq 4000. TCR beta libraries were built with iRepertoire HTBI primers and Arm-PCR amplification of CDR3 regions. Before sequencing, the PCR products underwent gel purification. The published analysis was carried out like this. A total of some 60 TRBV and approximately 13 TRBJ segments were identified across samples and were used for gene usage analysis of CDR3 amino acid clonotypes. COPE and FqMerger were used to merge filtered high-quality paired reads into contigs. BLAST was used to align contigs to IMGT TRBV, TRBD and TRBJ reference genes, and CDR3 was defined according to IMGT. Any clonotype with a frequency above 0.1% was counted as a highly expanded clone. Shannon entropy served as the measure of repertoire diversity, while the Gini coefficient captured V-J evenness. A clonotype found in more than one individual was treated as public. Starting from the raw public reads, TCRdb applied fastp trimming at Q25, assembled clones with MiXCR and retained in-frame beta chains. One record per CDR3 amino acid sequence lists the most common genes and DNA. The V and J calls, along with clone size, are taken from TCRdb and not from the paper's own processing. A total of hundreds of thousands of distinct CDR3 sequences appear in this sample, around an eighth of them only once. The ten largest clones capture roughly 10% of the sample.

These data are also associated with another study on T cells in Graves' hyperthyroidism and ophthalmopathy. Per the second study: A patient counted as having stable Graves' hyperthyroidism if no progression to ophthalmopathy occurred over 18 months of follow-up. The hyperthyroidism patients were between 18 and 65 years old and newly diagnosed, with a disease duration of less than 2 months. The study excluded patients with uncontrolled infections, other autoimmune diseases, pregnancy or lactation. Clinical symptoms, serum thyroxine and TRAb, thyroid ultrasound, and orbital computed tomography formed the basis for the diagnoses. The TCR CDR3 was subjected to a first round of RT-PCR using the HTBI primer set and the Qiagen OneStep RT-PCR kit. Most expanded thyroid clonotypes (frequency above 0.001) were also found in blood, which suggests that blood repertoires may mirror thyroid immune responses. In cross-validation, a model built on a 13 V-J signature told ophthalmopathy apart from stable hyperthyroidism with over 85% sensitivity and approximately 81% specificity, and in testing the same model reached 80%/75%. In validation, the model predicted progression to ophthalmopathy a median of around 6.5 months before onset, with 70% to 71% sensitivity and roughly 73% specificity. TCR V-J signatures able to tell the groups apart were searched for in a discovery cohort of approximately 95 patients, of whom around 43 had Graves' ophthalmopathy and 57 had stable Graves' hyperthyroidism. Whether ophthalmopathy could be predicted prospectively was tested in an independent validation cohort made up of roughly 19 hyperthyroidism patients plus 17 patients who later progressed to ophthalmopathy. For training and testing, the approximately 97 patients in the discovery cohort were randomly divided in a 7:3 ratio. In several Graves' hyperthyroidism patients, the study also compared T-cell repertoires from thyroid tissue with T-cell repertoires from blood. After blood sampling, hyperthyroidism patients were treated with methimazole at a starting dose of 30 mg daily, and ophthalmopathy patients were treated with high-dose intravenous methylprednisolone. Libraries were constructed in a second round of multiplex PCR, after which size selection and purification were performed. Paired-end sequencing of the libraries was performed with 100 bp reads on an Illumina HiSeq2000. Raw data were processed with SOAPnuke, discarding reads with adapters, uncalled bases, mean Phred below 15, or no exact constant-primer or identifier match. High-quality paired reads were merged using COPE v1.2.5, and each unique nucleotide sequence was defined as a clonotype. MiTCR v1.1 was used to align the clonotypes against IMGT TRBV, TRBD and TRBJ reference segments. The analysis was restricted to V-J combinations with a frequency above 0.0001, which together covered around 99% of the repertoires. A TCS score was defined as the ratio between F50 (clonal expansion) and ExV (chaos), using BLOSUM62-based TCRdist between CDR3 peptides within each V-J. Welch's t-statistics and random forest reduced approximately 520 V-J features to 10 to 15, which were used in a naive Bayes classifier (R e1071). No statistical method was used to set the sample size in advance, and investigators knew the group allocation. The paper reports TCR Vbeta CDR3 sequencing of approximately 140 peripheral blood samples: under 45 ophthalmopathy, about 75 hyperthyroidism and 17 progressor patients.

The clonotype originates from a man aged 30 to 39 with Graves disease. Donor details come from another sample of the same person, matched by shared clones. The sequencing here drew on peripheral blood mononuclear cells (PBMCs), taken at new diagnosis, from a patient treated with antithyroid drugs. The V and J genes are TRBV24-1 and TRBJ1-2; a tentative D call is TRBD1 (6 bases match). The DNA sequence is as follows: TGTGCCACCAGTGATTTTTCAGGGGATGGCTACACCTTC. Its protein reads: CATSDFSGDGYTF.